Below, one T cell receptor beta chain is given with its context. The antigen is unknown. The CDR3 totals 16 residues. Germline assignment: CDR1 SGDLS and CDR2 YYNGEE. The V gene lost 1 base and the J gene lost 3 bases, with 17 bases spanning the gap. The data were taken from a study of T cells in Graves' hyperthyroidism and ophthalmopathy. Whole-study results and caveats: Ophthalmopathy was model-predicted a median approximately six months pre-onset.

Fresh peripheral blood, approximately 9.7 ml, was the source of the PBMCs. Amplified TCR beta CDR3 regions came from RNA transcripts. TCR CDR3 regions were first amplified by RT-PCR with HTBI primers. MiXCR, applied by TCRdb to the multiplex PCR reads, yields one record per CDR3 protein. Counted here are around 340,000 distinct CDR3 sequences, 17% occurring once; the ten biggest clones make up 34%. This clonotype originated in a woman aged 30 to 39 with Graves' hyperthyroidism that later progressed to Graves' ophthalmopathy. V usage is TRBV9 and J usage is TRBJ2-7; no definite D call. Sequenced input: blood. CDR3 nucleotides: TGTGCCAGCAGCGTATCCCCAAAGTCTCCAAGCTACGAGCAGTACTTC. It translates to CASSVSPKSPSYEQYF.